A selection of T cell receptor beta chains follows, all from one sample in a study of blood T cell repertoires in COVID-19. Profiling relied on immunoSEQ multiplex PCR, and the TCRdb table lists in-frame clones only, not all of them. The repertoire includes 200,000 to 250,000 clones, 70% to 90% of them detected once, and 11% sits in the top ten. The sequenced sample consisted of PBMCs or T cells enriched from blood (not recorded which). The receptors derive from a man aged 25 to 40 who had recovered from COVID-19. Both conserved end residues are part of each CDR3. The D gene is left open where the match is weak. Size is stated for part of the rows, as once, few or many counts, or as a class when the clone is expanded.

v_call	d_call	j_call	clone_size	cdr3_aa
TRBV25-1	-	TRBJ1-2	-	CASSEEPRDYGYTF
TRBV27	-	TRBJ1-2	-	CASRDSPEGYTF
TRBV28	-	TRBJ2-2	-	CASSSGGANTGELFF
TRBV27	-	TRBJ2-7	once	CASSIDEDHTRGESYEQYF
TRBV7-9	-	TRBJ1-1	-	CASSQEGGSEAFF
TRBV7-2	-	TRBJ1-6	-	CASSLIGAGVGSPLHF
TRBV28	-	TRBJ2-3	-	CASSLTGVTDTQYF
TRBV29-1	TRBD2	TRBJ2-2	few	CSVRKPSGRAGGELFF
TRBV19	-	TRBJ2-5	-	CASSILLQETQYF
TRBV2	-	TRBJ2-7	-	CASRGDGLPSSYEQYF
TRBV7-9	-	TRBJ2-7	-	CASSLNTYEQYF
TRBV7-2	TRBD2	TRBJ2-5	-	CASSSAGGWETQYF
TRBV5-1	-	TRBJ2-3	-	CASSLTRRGSSTDTQYF
TRBV11-2	TRBD1	TRBJ2-7	-	CASSYTTGAYEQYF